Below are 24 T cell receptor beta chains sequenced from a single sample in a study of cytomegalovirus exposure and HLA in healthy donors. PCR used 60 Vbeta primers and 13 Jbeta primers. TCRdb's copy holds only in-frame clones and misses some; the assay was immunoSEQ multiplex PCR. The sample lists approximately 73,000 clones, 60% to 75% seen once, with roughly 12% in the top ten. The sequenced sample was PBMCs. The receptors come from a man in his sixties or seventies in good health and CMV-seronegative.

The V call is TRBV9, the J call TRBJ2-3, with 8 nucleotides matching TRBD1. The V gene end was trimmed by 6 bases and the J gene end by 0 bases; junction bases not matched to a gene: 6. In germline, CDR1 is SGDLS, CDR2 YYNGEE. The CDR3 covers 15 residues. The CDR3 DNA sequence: TGTGCCAGCACCGAGACAGGGGCTAGCACAGATACGCAGTATTTT. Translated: CASTETGASTDTQYF.

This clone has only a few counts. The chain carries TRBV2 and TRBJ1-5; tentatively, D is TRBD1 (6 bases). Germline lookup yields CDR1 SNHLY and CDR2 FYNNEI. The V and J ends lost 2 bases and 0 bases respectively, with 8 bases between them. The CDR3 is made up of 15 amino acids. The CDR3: CASSEQGNSNQPQHF. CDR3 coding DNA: TGTGCCAGCAGTGAACAGGGGAATAGCAATCAGCCCCAGCATTTT.

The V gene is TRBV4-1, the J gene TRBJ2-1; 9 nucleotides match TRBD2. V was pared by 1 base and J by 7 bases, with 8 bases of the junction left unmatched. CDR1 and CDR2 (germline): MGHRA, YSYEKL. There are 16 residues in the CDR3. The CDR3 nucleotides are TGCGCCAGCAGCCAAGGGTCCGGGACTAGCCTGAATGAGCAGTTCTTC. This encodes CASSQGSGTSLNEQFF.

The CDR3 DNA reads TGTGCCAGCAGCTTGAGGCTATACAGTTTGGACATTCAGTACTTC. It specifies CASSLRLYSLDIQYF. The chain links TRBV5-5 to TRBJ2-4; D not certain. CDR1 SGHKS and CDR2 YYEKEE come from the germline V gene (reference sequence). Trimming cost V 1 base and J 8 bases, with 16 bases left between them. The CDR3 is 15 residues long.

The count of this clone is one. CDR3 loop: CATLGVAGELFF. In DNA, the CDR3 is TGTGCCACCCTGGGAGTTGCCGGGGAGCTGTTTTTT. V is TRBV28 and J is TRBJ2-2; D might be TRBD2 (5 bases). The CDR3 spans 12 residues. Germline loops: CDR1 MDHEN, CDR2 SYDVKM. Trimming pared 10 bases from V and 6 bases from J, leaving 12 bases between.

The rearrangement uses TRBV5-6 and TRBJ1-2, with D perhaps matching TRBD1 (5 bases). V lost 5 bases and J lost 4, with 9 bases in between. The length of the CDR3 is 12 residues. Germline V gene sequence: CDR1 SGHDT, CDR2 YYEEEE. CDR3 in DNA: TGTGCCAGCAGGGGGGGTCCCTATGGCTACACCTTC. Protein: CASRGGPYGYTF.

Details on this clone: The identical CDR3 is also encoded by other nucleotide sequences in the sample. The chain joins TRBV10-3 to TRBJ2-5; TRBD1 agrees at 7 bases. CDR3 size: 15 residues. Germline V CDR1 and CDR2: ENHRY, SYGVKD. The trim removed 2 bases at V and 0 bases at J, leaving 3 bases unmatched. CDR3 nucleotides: TGTGCCATCAGTGAGCCGGGGACAGACCAAGAGACCCAGTACTTC. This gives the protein CAISEPGTDQETQYF.

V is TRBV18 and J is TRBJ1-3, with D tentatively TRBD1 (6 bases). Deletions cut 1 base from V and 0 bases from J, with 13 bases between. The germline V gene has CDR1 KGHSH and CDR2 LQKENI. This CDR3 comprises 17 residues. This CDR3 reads CASSPQDSRYSGNTIYF. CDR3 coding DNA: TGTGCCAGCTCACCACAGGACAGCCGGTACTCTGGAAACACCATATATTTT.

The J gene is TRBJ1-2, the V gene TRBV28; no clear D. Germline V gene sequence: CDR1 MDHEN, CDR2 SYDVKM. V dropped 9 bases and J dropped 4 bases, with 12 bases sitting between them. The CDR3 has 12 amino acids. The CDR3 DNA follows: TGTGCCAGTTCGGAGGCCGGCTATGGCTACACCTTC. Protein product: CASSEAGYGYTF.

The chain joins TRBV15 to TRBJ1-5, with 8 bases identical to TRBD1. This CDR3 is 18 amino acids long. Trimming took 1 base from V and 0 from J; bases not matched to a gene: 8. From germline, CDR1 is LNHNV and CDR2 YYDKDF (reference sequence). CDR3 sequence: CATSRASGTGDSNQPQHF. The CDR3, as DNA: TGTGCCACCAGCAGAGCCTCCGGGACAGGTGATAGCAATCAGCCCCAGCATTTT.

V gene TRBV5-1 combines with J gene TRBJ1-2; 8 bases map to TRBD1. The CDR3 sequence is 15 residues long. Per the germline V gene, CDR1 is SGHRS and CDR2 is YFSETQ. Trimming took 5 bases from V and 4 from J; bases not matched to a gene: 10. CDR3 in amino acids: CASRDGTGGPYGYTF. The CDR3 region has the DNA TGCGCCAGCAGGGATGGGACAGGAGGTCCCTATGGCTACACCTTC. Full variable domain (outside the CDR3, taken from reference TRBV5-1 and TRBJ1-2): KAGVTQTPRYLIKTRGQQVTLSCSPISGHRSVSWYQQTPGQGLQFLFEYFSETQRNKGNFPGRFSGRQFSNSRSEMNVSTLELGDSALYLCASRDGTGGPYGYTFGSGTRLTVV.

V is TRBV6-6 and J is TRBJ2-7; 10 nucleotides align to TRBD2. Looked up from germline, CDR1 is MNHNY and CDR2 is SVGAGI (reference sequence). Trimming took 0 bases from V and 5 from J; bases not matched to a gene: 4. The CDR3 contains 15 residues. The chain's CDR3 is CASSYSLAGVNEQYF. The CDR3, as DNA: TGTGCCAGCAGTTACTCTCTAGCGGGAGTAAACGAGCAGTACTTC.

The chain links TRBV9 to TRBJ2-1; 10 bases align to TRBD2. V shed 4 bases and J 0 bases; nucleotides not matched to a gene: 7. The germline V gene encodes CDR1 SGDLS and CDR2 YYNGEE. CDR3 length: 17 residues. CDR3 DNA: TGTGCCAGCAGCCCATTTTCTAGCGGGAGCTCCTACAATGAGCAGTTCTTC. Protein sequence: CASSPFSSGSSYNEQFF.

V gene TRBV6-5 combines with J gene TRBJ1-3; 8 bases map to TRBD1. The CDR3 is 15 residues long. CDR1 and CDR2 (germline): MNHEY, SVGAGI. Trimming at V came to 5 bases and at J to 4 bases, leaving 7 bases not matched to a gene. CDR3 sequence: CASSPGGSTGNTIYF. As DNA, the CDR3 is TGTGCCAGCAGTCCAGGGGGCTCAACAGGAAACACCATATATTTT.

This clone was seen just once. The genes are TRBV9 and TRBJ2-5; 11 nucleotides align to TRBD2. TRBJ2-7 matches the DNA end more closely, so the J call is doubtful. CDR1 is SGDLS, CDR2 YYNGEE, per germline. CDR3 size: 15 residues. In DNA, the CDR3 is TGTGCCAGCAGCGCGGGACTAGCGGAAACCTACGAGCAGTACTTC. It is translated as CASSAGLAETYEQYF.

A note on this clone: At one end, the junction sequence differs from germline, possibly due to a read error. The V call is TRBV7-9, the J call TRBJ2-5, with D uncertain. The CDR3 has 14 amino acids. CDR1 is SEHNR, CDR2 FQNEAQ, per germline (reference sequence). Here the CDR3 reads CSSSRAGFQETQYF. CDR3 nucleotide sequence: TGTTCCAGCAGCCGTGCAGGTTTTCAAGAGACCCAGTACTTC.

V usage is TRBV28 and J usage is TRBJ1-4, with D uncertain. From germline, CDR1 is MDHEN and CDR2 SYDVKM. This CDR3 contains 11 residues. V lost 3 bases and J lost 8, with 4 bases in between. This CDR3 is CASSFQEKLFF. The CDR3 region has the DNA TGTGCCAGCAGTTTCCAAGAAAAACTGTTTTTT. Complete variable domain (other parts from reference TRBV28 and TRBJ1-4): DVKVTQSSRYLVKRTGEKVFLECVQDMDHENMFWYRQDPGLGLRLIYFSYDVKMKEKGDIPEGYSVSREKKERFSLILESASTNQTSMYLCASSFQEKLFFGSGTQLSVL.

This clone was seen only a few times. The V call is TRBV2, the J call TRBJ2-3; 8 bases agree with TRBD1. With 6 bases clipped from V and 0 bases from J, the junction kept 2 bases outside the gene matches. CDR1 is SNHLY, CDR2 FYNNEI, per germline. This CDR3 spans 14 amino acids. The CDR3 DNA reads TGTGCCAGCAGGGGACAGGTTAGCACAGATACGCAGTATTTT. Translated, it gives CASRGQVSTDTQYF.

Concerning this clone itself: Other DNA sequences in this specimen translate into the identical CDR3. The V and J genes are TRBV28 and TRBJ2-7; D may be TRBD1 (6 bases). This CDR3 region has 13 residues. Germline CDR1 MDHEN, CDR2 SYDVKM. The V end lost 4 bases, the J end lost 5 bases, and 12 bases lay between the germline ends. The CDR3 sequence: CASSSPGVHEQYF. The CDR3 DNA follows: TGTGCCAGCAGTTCGCCAGGGGTACACGAGCAGTACTTC. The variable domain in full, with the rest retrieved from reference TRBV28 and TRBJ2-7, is DVKVTQSSRYLVKRTGEKVFLECVQDMDHENMFWYRQDPGLGLRLIYFSYDVKMKEKGDIPEGYSVSREKKERFSLILESASTNQTSMYLCASSSPGVHEQYFGPGTRLTVT.

CDR3 nucleotide sequence: TGTGCCTGGAGTTCTTGGGGACTAGGGGCCGGGGAGCTGTTTTTT. This translates into CAWSSWGLGAGELFF. V usage is TRBV30 and J usage is TRBJ2-2, with 8 bases lining up with TRBD2. The J segment lost 6 bases and the V segment lost 2 bases, leaving 8 bases of the junction unmatched. The V gene's germline CDR1 is GTSNPN and CDR2 SVGIG (reference sequence). CDR3 size: 15 residues.

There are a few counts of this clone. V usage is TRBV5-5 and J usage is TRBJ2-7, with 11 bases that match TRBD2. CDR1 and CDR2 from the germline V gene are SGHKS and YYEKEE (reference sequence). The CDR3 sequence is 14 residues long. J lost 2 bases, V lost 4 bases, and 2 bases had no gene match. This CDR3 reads CASSGTSGAYEQYF. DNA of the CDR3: TGTGCCAGCAGCGGGACTAGCGGAGCCTACGAGCAGTACTTC.

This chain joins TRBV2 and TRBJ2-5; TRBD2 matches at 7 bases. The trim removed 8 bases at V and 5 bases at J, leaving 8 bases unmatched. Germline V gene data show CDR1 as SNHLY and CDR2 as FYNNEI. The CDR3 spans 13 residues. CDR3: CASWPGGGETQYF. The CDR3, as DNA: TGTGCCAGCTGGCCGGGGGGTGGGGAGACCCAGTACTTC.

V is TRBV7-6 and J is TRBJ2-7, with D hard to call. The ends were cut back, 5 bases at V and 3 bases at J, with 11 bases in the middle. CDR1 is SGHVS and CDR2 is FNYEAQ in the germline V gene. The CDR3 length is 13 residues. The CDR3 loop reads CASSALTRYEQYF. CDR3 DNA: TGTGCCAGCAGCGCTCTAACCCGCTACGAGCAGTACTTC.

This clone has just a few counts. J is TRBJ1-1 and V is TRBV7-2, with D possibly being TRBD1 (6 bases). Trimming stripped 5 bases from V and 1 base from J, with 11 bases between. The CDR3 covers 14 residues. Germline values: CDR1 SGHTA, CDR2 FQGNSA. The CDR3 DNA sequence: TGTGCCAGCAGCCGAGGGGGACGGAACACTGAAGCTTTCTTT. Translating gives CASSRGGRNTEAFF.